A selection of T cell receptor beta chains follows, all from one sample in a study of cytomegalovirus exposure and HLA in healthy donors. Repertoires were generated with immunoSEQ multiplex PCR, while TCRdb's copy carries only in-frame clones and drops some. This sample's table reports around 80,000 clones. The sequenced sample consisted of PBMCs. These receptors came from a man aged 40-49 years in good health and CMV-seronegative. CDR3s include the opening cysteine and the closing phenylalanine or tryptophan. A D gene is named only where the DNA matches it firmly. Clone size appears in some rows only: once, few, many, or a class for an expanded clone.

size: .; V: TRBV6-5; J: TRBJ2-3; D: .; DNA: TGTGCCAGCAGTTACTCTAGCGGATTTAACACAGATACGCAGTATTTT; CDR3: CASSYSSGFNTDTQYF
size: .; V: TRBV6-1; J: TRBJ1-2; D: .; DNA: TGTGCCAGCAGTTTGGTCAGTCTCGGCTACACCTTC; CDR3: CASSLVSLGYTF
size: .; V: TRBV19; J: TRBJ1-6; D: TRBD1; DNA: TGTGCCAGTAGTATAACAGGGGGCTCTAATTCACCCCTCCACTTT; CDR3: CASSITGGSNSPLHF
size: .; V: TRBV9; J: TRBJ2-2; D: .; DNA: TGTGCCAGCAGCGTTCGCGCGAACACCGGGGAGCTGTTTTTT; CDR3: CASSVRANTGELFF
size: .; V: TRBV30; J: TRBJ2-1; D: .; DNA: TGTGCCTGGTCCCGGGACTCCCTCAGGTACAATGAGCAGTTCTTC; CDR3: CAWSRDSLRYNEQFF
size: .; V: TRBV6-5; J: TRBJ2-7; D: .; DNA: TGTGCCAGCAGTTCCAGACTGTTCTACGAGCAGTACTTC; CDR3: CASSSRLFYEQYF
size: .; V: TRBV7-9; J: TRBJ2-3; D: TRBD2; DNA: TGTGCCAGCAGCTTTGGGGGAGGGAGCACAGATACGCAGTATTTT; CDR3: CASSFGGGSTDTQYF
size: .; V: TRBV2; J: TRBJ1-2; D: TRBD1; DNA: TGTGCCAGCAGCCAGGACAGGGATGGCTACACCTTC; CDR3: CASSQDRDGYTF
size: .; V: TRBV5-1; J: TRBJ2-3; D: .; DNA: TGCGCCAGCAGCTTGGAGGAGGGTACGCAGTATTTT; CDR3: CASSLEEGTQYF
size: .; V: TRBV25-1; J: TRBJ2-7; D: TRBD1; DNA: TGTGCCAGCAGTGAGACAGGGTTCTCCTACGAGCAGTACTTC; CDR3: CASSETGFSYEQYF
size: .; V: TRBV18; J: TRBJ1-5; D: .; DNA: TGTGCCAGCTCACCAACTTCGCGCAATCAGCCCCAGCATTTT; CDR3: CASSPTSRNQPQHF
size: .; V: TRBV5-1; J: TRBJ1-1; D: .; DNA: TGCGCCAGCAGCTTGGCCGACAGGACCTACACTGAAGCTTTCTTT; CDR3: CASSLADRTYTEAFF
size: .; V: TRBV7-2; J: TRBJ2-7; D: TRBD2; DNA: TGTGCCAGCAGTTCGACTAGCGGCTCCTACGAGCAGTACTTC; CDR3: CASSSTSGSYEQYF
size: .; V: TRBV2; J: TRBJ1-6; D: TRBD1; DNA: TGTGCCAGCAGTACGGACAGGGGAGGTTCACCCCTCCACTTT; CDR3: CASSTDRGGSPLHF
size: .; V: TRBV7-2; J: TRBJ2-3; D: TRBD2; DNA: TGTGCCAGCAGCACATCGGGACTAGCACCAGATACGCAGTATTTT; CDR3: CASSTSGLAPDTQYF
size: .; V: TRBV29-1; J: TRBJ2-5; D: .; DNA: TGCAGCGTTGCACCCGGGGGCCAAGAGACCCAGTACTTC; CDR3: CSVAPGGQETQYF
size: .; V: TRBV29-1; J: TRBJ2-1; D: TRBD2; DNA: TGCAGCATAAGACTAGCGGGAGGGCTGCATGAGCAGTTCTTC; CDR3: CSIRLAGGLHEQFF
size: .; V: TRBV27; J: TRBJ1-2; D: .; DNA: TGTGCCAGCAGACACGCCCTAGGGGGCTATGGCTACACCTTC; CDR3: CASRHALGGYGYTF
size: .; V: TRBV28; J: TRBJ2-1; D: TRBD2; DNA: TGTGCCAGCAGTTTGCGACTAGCCGGGGAGCAGTTCTTC; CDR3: CASSLRLAGEQFF
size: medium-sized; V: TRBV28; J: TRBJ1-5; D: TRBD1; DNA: TGTGCCAGCAGTTCCACCGGGACAGGGTATCAGCCCCAGCATTTT; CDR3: CASSSTGTGYQPQHF
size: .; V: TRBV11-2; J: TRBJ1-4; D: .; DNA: TGTGCCAGCAGCCATAGCCCCACAGGGACACCCTTTTTT; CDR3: CASSHSPTGTPFF
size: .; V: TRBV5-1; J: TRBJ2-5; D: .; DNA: TGCGCCAGCAGCGTCTATTTGGAGACCCAGTACTTC; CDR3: CASSVYLETQYF
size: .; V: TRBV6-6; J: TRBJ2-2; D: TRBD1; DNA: TGTGCCAGCACAAAGGCAGGGGGCACCGGGGAGCTGTTTTTT; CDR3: CASTKAGGTGELFF
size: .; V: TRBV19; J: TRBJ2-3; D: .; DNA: TGTGCCAGCCAAAACTCCCGATTAGCGGCAGATACGCAGTATTTT; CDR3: CASQNSRLAADTQYF
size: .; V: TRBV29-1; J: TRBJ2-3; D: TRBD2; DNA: TGCAGCGTGGGTCAGGGGAGCGGGGGGGTCACAGATACGCAGTATTTT; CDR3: CSVGQGSGGVTDTQYF
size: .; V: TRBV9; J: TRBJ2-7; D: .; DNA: TGTGCCAGCAGCGTAGGGGGGGTATCCCCTTACGAGCAGTACTTC; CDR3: CASSVGGVSPYEQYF
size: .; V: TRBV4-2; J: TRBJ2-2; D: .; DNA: TGTGCCAGCAGCCAAGAAAAGGCGGCTTCGGGGGAGCTGTTTTTT; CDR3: CASSQEKAASGELFF
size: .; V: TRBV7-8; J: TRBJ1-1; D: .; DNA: TGTGCCAGCAGCTTAGGTTTCAAGATTGAGGCTTTCTTT; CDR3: CASSLGFKIEAFF
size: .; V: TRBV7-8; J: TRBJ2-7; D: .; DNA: TGTGCCAGCAGCTTGATGGACAGTAACTACGAGCAGTACTTC; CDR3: CASSLMDSNYEQYF
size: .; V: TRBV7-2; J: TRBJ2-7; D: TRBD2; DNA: TGTGCCAGCAGCTTAGGTCTAGCGGTCGCCTACGAGCAGTACTTC; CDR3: CASSLGLAVAYEQYF
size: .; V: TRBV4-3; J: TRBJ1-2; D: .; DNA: TGCGCCAGCAGCCAAGCAGGCGTTGGCTACACCTTC; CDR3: CASSQAGVGYTF
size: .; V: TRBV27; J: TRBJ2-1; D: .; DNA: TGTGCCAGCAGTTTAATGTACGGGAGATCCTACAATGAGCAGTTCTTC; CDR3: CASSLMYGRSYNEQFF
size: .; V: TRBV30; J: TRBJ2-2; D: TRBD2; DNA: TGTGCCTGGAGTGCTCGCCGGAGCGGGGGACGCACCGGGGAGCTGTTTTTT; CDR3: CAWSARRSGGRTGELFF
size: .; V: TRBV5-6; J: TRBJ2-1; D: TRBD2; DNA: TGTGCCAGCAGCTTGCTTAGCGGGGGGGTTTGGTACAATGAGCAGTTCTTC; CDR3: CASSLLSGGVWYNEQFF
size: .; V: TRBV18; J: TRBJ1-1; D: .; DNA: TGTGCCAGCTCACCAAGACAGTCTGAAGCTTTCTTT; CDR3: CASSPRQSEAFF
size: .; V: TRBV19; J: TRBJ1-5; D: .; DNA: TGTGCCAGTAGTCGACAGCCCAATCAGCCCCAGCATTTT; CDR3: CASSRQPNQPQHF
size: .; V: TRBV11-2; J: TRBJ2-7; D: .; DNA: TGTGCCAGCAGTCCCGTGCGGGACAGACACTACGAGCAGTACTTC; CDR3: CASSPVRDRHYEQYF
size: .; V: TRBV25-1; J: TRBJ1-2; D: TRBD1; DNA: TGTGCCAGCAGTGAATATATGGGACAGGGACCCTATGGCTACACCTTC; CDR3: CASSEYMGQGPYGYTF
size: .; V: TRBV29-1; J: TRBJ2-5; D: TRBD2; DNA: TGCAGCGTTGAGAGTTTGATCAGACTAGCGGGGGAAACCCAAGAGACCCAGTACTTC; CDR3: CSVESLIRLAGETQETQYF
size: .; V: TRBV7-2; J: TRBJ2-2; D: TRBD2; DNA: TGTGCCAGCAGCTTTTTGGGGGGGATAAACACCGGGGAGCTGTTTTTT; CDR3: CASSFLGGINTGELFF
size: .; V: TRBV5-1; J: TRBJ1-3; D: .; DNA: TGCGCCAGCAGCGGAGGAGCGGGGATCGGAAACACCATATATTTT; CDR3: CASSGGAGIGNTIYF
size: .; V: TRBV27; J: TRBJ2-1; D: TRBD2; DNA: TGTGCCAGCAGTGGGGGGGTTAGCGGGAATTACAATGAGCAGTTCTTC; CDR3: CASSGGVSGNYNEQFF